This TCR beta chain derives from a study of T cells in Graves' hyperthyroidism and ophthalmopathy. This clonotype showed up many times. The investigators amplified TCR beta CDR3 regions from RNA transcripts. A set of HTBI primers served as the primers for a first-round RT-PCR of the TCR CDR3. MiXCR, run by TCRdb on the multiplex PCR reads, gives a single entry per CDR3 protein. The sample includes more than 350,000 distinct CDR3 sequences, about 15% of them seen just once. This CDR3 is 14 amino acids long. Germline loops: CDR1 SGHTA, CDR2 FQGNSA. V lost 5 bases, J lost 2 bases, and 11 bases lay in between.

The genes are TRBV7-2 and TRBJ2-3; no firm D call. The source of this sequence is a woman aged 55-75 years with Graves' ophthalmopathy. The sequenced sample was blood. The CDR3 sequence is CASSPRRPTDTQYF. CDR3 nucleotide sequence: TGTGCCAGCAGCCCACGTCGCCCCACAGATACGCAGTATTTT.